A single sample is the source of the 20 T cell receptor beta chains below, sequenced in a study of cytomegalovirus exposure and HLA in healthy donors. The PCR used 60 Vbeta and 13 Jbeta primers. Measured with immunoSEQ multiplex PCR; TCRdb has only the in-frame clones, and not every one. The sample lists more than 100,000 clones, roughly three quarters occurring once. The specimen was PBMCs. Receptors were obtained from a woman in her thirties or forties in good health and CMV-seronegative.

This clone was seen more than once but under ten times. This chain links TRBV6-1 with TRBJ1-1; D remains unclear. The CDR3 contains 13 residues. CDR1 is MNHNS, CDR2 SASEGT, per germline. V was trimmed by 4 bases and J by 2 bases, leaving 8 bases between them. CDR3 residues: CASSVAFNTEAFF. CDR3 sequence (DNA): TGTGCCAGCAGTGTGGCTTTCAACACTGAAGCTTTCTTT.

J is TRBJ1-2 and V is TRBV30; perhaps TRBD1 as D (6 bases). Trimming took 5 bases from V and 8 from J, leaving 21 bases between them. The CDR3 is 14 residues long. From germline, CDR1 is GTSNPN and CDR2 SVGIG (reference sequence). Here the CDR3 DNA reads TGTGCCTGGGCGATCGCTCAGGGGCTTCGGGGCTACACCTTC. Protein: CAWAIAQGLRGYTF.

The V call is TRBV7-8, the J call TRBJ2-7; 12 positions agree with TRBD2. The CDR3 is 17 residues long. Trimming at V came to 4 bases and at J to 0 bases, leaving 7 bases not matched to a gene. The V gene's germline CDR1 is SGHVS and CDR2 FQNEAQ. CDR3 residues: CASSSRTSGDPSYEQYF. The CDR3 region has the DNA TGTGCCAGCAGCTCCCGGACTAGCGGGGACCCCTCCTACGAGCAGTACTTC.

The V and J genes are TRBV19 and TRBJ2-7; 7 bases align to TRBD1. V gave up 3 bases and J gave up 1 base; unmatched junction bases: 6. The CDR3 is 15 residues long. Per germline, CDR1 LNHDA and CDR2 SQIVND (reference sequence). CDR3 DNA sequence: TGTGCCAGTAGTATTTTAGGGGGCTTATCCTACGAGCAGTACTTC. Translation: CASSILGGLSYEQYF. Full variable domain (rest looked up from reference TRBV19 and TRBJ2-7): DGGITQSPKYLFRKEGQNVTLSCEQNLNHDAMYWYRQDPGQGLRLIYYSQIVNDFQKGDIAEGYSVSREKKESFPLTVTSAQKNPTAFYLCASSILGGLSYEQYFGPGTRLTVT.

V and J are TRBV28 and TRBJ2-7; D remains ambiguous. V lost 6 bases and J 2 bases, leaving 17 bases between the germline ends. CDR1 and CDR2 from the germline V gene are MDHEN and SYDVKM. The CDR3 extends over 15 amino acids. The CDR3 nucleotides are TGTGCCAGCAGCCTACCGATGCGAAACCCCTACGAGCAGTACTTC. Protein: CASSLPMRNPYEQYF.

J is TRBJ2-3 and V is TRBV6-5; the D is unclear. The germline V gene has CDR1 MNHEY and CDR2 SVGAGI. The CDR3 is 16 amino acids. V was pared by 1 base and J by 2 bases, with 13 bases between. The CDR3 sequence: CASSYLGSLSTDTQYF. As DNA, the CDR3 is TGTGCCAGCAGTTACTTGGGCAGTTTATCCACAGATACGCAGTATTTT.

The sample holds a few counts of this clone. This chain connects TRBV6-1 to TRBJ2-7, with 9 bases identical to TRBD1. The CDR3 length is 14 residues. The germline V gene encodes CDR1 MNHNS and CDR2 SASEGT. Germline trimming cut 7 bases from V and 2 bases from J; bases unmatched to any gene: 6. Here the CDR3 DNA reads TGTGCCAGCAATGCCGGGACAGGGACCTACGAGCAGTACTTC. It codes for CASNAGTGTYEQYF.

In this sample, this clone turned up once. The rearrangement joins TRBV28 to TRBJ1-2, with 8 bases that match TRBD1. Per germline, CDR1 MDHEN and CDR2 SYDVKM. The length of the CDR3 is 14 residues. The junction had 7 bases not matched to a gene; V was cut back by 7 bases and J by 3 bases. For the CDR3, the DNA is TGTGCCAGCACGTCAGGGGGCACGGACTATGGCTACACCTTC. Amino acids: CASTSGGTDYGYTF.

This clone appeared a few times. This sequence joins TRBV28 and TRBJ1-2, with 10 bases fitting TRBD1. J gave up 3 bases and V 4 bases, and 8 bases lay outside the gene matches. CDR3 length: 16 residues. The germline V gene has CDR1 MDHEN and CDR2 SYDVKM. The CDR3 DNA reads as TGTGCCAGCAGTTCCTACCCCGGGACAGGGGACTATGGCTACACCTTC. Translation: CASSSYPGTGDYGYTF.

The chain recombines TRBV27 with TRBJ1-5; D is ambiguous. With 4 bases removed from V and 0 bases from J, the gap between germline ends came to 13 bases. Germline assignment: CDR1 MNHEY and CDR2 SMNVEV (reference sequence). This CDR3 spans 16 amino acids. As DNA, the CDR3 is TGTGCCAGCAGTTGGCCTAGGCCTGCTAGCAATCAGCCCCAGCATTTT. Translated: CASSWPRPASNQPQHF.

The CDR3 here is CASSLEGGNTEAFF. DNA for the CDR3: TGTGCCAGCAGCTTAGAGGGAGGGAACACTGAAGCTTTCTTT. J is TRBJ1-1 and V is TRBV7-3; D is unclear. In germline, CDR1 is SGHTA, CDR2 FQGTGA. Trimming removed 2 bases from V and 1 base from J, with 8 bases in between. The CDR3 is made up of 14 amino acids.

V and J are TRBV19 and TRBJ1-4, with 9 positions matching TRBD1. Trimming removed 6 bases from V and 2 bases from J; junction bases left unmatched: 4. The germline gives CDR1 LNHDA, CDR2 SQIVND (reference sequence). This CDR3 spans 15 amino acids. The CDR3 bases are TGTGCCAGTAGCCGGACAGGGGACACTAATGAAAAACTGTTTTTT. It codes for CASSRTGDTNEKLFF. Supplemented by reference TRBV19 and TRBJ1-4, the full variable domain reads DGGITQSPKYLFRKEGQNVTLSCEQNLNHDAMYWYRQDPGQGLRLIYYSQIVNDFQKGDIAEGYSVSREKKESFPLTVTSAQKNPTAFYLCASSRTGDTNEKLFFGSGTQLSVL.

This rearrangement joins TRBV5-1 to TRBJ2-3, with 8 bases identical to TRBD2. This CDR3 is built from 18 residues. From germline, CDR1 is SGHRS and CDR2 YFSETQ. J was trimmed by 4 bases and V by 4 bases; bases with no gene match: 17. CDR3 residues: CASSPGTRAGLRADTQYF. CDR3 nucleotides: TGCGCCAGCAGCCCCGGGACTAGAGCCGGTTTGCGTGCAGATACGCAGTATTTT.

The V call is TRBV19, the J call TRBJ1-1, with TRBD1 as a possible D gene (5 bases). Germline loops: CDR1 LNHDA, CDR2 SQIVND (reference sequence). The CDR3 is 12 amino acids. V was cut by 5 bases and J by 7 bases, with 11 bases left in between. The CDR3 here is CASSEGANEAFF. CDR3 in DNA: TGTGCCAGTAGTGAAGGGGCAAATGAAGCTTTCTTT. Full variable domain (rest looked up from reference TRBV19 and TRBJ1-1): DGGITQSPKYLFRKEGQNVTLSCEQNLNHDAMYWYRQDPGQGLRLIYYSQIVNDFQKGDIAEGYSVSREKKESFPLTVTSAQKNPTAFYLCASSEGANEAFFGQGTRLTVV.

The chain employs TRBV5-1 and TRBJ1-5; tentatively, D is TRBD1 (5 bases). Germline values: CDR1 SGHRS, CDR2 YFSETQ. V lost 2 bases, J lost 0 bases, and 9 bases lay in between. The CDR3 consists of 15 residues. The CDR3 nucleotides read TGCGCCAGCAGCTTTCAGGGAGGTAGCAATCAGCCCCAGCATTTT. The encoded protein is CASSFQGGSNQPQHF.

The chain uses TRBV19 and TRBJ2-3; possibly TRBD2 for D (6 bases). The CDR3 is 14 residues long. Germline CDR1 LNHDA, CDR2 SQIVND (reference sequence). V lost 6 bases, J lost 5 bases, and 15 bases lay in between. CDR3 coding DNA: TGTGCCAGTAGCCCCTTGGCTAGCGTAGATACGCAGTATTTT. It is translated as CASSPLASVDTQYF.

The V call is TRBV18, the J call TRBJ1-5; possibly TRBD1 for D (5 bases). CDR1 KGHSH and CDR2 LQKENI come from the germline V gene. Trimming removed 5 bases at V and 3 bases at J, with 17 bases between. The CDR3 loop spans 16 amino acids. In nucleotides, the CDR3 is TGTGCCAGCTCAATCGGACACCCCAAGGACAATCAGCCCCAGCATTTT. Its translation is CASSIGHPKDNQPQHF.

The chain uses TRBV11-2 and TRBJ2-1, with TRBD1 matching over 11 bases. From germline, CDR1 is SGHAT and CDR2 FQNNGV. Trimming removed 4 bases from V and 4 bases from J; junction bases left unmatched: 3. This CDR3 spans 15 amino acids. The CDR3 DNA is TGTGCCAGCAGCTGGGACAGGGGGAGGTACAATGAGCAGTTCTTC. It translates to CASSWDRGRYNEQFF.

This clone came up once. This chain joins TRBV2 and TRBJ1-3, with D perhaps matching TRBD1 (5 bases). CDR3 length: 12 amino acids. The V end was cut by 4 bases, the J end by 8 bases, with 9 bases between. From germline, CDR1 is SNHLY and CDR2 FYNNEI. The CDR3 sequence is CASSVQGYTIYF. In DNA form, the CDR3 reads TGTGCCAGCAGTGTTCAGGGATACACCATATATTTT.

This rearrangement joins TRBV7-2 to TRBJ1-1; D is unclear. Germline V lookup: CDR1 SGHTA, CDR2 FQGNSA. V was pared by 1 base and J by 5 bases, with 8 bases between. This CDR3 has 13 amino acids. CDR3 in amino acids: CASSLGPRTEAFF. CDR3 nucleotides: TGTGCCAGCAGCTTAGGCCCGCGTACTGAAGCTTTCTTT. Supplemented by reference TRBV7-2 and TRBJ1-1, the full variable domain reads GAGVSQSPSNKVTEKGKDVELRCDPISGHTALYWYRQSLGQGLEFLIYFQGNSAPDKSGLPSDRFSAERTGGSVSTLTIQRTQQEDSAVYLCASSLGPRTEAFFGQGTRLTVV.